This T cell receptor beta chain was sequenced for a study of post-analysis software for immune sequencing data. For the study at large: Patients had relapsing-remitting, secondary progressive or progressive-relapsing multiple sclerosis; some lacked subtype. Overall study results and limits: Same-batch samples co-clustered strongly by F measure. Versus controls, multiple sclerosis patients showed significantly lower diversity (normalized Chao1). Among a few TRBV segments more frequent in patients than controls were TRBV5-6, TRBV5-1 and TRBV20-1.

For this clonotype: Its antigen is still unknown.

Trimming shortened V by 1 base and J by 2 bases, and 15 bases separated the two germline ends. The CDR3 loop spans 16 amino acids. Germline values: CDR1 SQVTM, CDR2 ANQGSEA. Prepared TCR beta cDNA libraries contained unique molecular identifiers. Each sample of roughly 0.9 to 11 million input T cells yielded around 500,000 cDNA molecules, so each molecule approximated one T cell. TCRdb reprocessed the PCR reads via MiXCR and lists one record per CDR3 protein. The table shows fewer than 900,000 distinct CDR3 sequences, with around 46% occurring only once. The TCR sequence derives from a girl aged 5 to 17 with multiple sclerosis. V gene TRBV29-1 combines with J gene TRBJ2-1, with D unclear. Sequenced: blood. The CDR3 DNA reads TGCAGCGTTGAAGGTTCTACGGAGTGGGCCTACAATGAGCAGTTCTTC. Amino acids: CSVEGSTEWAYNEQFF.